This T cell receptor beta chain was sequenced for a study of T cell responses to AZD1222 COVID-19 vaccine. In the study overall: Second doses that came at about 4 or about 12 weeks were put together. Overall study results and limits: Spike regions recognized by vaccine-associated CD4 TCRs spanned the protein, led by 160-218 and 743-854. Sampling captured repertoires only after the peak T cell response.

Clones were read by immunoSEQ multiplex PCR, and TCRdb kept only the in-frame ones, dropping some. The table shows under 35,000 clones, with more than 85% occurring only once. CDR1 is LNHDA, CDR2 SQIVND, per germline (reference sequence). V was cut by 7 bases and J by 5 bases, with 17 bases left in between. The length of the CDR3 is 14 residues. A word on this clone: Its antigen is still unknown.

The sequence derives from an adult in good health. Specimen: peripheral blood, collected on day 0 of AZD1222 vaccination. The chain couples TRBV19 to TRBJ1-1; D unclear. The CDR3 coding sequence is TGTGCCAGTACCCTGGTAAGCATCGGAACTGAAGCTTTCTTT. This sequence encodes CASTLVSIGTEAFF.